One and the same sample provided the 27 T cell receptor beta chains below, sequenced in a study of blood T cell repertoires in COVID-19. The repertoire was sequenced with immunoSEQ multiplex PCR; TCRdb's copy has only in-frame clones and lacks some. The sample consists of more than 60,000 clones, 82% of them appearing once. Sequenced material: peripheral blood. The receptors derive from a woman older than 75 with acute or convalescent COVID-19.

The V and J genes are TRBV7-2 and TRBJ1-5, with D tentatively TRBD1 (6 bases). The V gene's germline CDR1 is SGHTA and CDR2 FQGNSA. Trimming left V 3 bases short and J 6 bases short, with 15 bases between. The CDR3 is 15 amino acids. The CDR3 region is CASSLNSHRAQPQHF. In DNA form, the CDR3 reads TGTGCCAGCAGCTTGAACTCGCACAGGGCTCAGCCCCAGCATTTT.

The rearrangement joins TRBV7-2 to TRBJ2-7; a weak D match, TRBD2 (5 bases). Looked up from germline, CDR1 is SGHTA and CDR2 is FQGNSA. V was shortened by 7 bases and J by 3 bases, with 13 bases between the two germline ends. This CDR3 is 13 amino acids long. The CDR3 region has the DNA TGTGCCAGCAACCTGGGGAGAATCTACGAGCAGTACTTC. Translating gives CASNLGRIYEQYF.

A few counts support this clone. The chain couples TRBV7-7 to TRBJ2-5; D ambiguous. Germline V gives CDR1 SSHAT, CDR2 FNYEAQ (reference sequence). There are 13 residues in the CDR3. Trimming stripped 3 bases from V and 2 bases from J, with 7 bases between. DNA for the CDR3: TGTGCCAGCAGCTTGGCCAATCAAGAGACCCAGTACTTC. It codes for CASSLANQETQYF.

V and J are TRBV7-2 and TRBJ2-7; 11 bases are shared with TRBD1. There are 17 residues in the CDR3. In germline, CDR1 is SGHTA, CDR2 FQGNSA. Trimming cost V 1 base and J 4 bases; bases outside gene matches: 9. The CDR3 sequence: CASSLGSGTGGMYEQYF. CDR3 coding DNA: TGTGCCAGCAGCTTAGGTTCTGGGACAGGGGGTATGTACGAGCAGTACTTC.

The CDR3 DNA reads TGTGCCAGCAGCTTAGAGGCCCAGGACAGGGAAGGGCGGGAGCCCCTCCACTTT. As protein: CASSLEAQDREGREPLHF. This chain connects TRBV7-6 to TRBJ1-6; 8 bases map to TRBD1. Per the germline V gene, CDR1 is SGHVS and CDR2 is FNYEAQ. Unmatched junction bases numbered 18, after V lost 1 base and J lost 13 bases. This CDR3 is built from 18 residues. The full variable domain, its missing parts supplied by reference TRBV7-6 and TRBJ1-6, is GAGVSQSPRYKVTKRGQDVALRCDPISGHVSLYWYRQALGQGPEFLTYFNYEAQQDKSGLPNDRFSAERPEGSISTLTIQRTEQRDSAMYRCASSLEAQDREGREPLHFGNGTRLTVT.

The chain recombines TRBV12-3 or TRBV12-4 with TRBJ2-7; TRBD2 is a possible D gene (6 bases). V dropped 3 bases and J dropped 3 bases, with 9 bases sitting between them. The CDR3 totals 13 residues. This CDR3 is CASSLEGHYEQYF. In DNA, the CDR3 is TGTGCCAGCAGTTTGGAGGGCCACTACGAGCAGTACTTC.

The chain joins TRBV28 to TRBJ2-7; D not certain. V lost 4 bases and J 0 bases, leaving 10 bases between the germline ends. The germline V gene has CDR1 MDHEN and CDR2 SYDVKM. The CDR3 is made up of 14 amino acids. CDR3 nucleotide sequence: TGTGCCAGCAGTTCCTTTTCCCGCTCCTACGAGCAGTACTTC. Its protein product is CASSSFSRSYEQYF.

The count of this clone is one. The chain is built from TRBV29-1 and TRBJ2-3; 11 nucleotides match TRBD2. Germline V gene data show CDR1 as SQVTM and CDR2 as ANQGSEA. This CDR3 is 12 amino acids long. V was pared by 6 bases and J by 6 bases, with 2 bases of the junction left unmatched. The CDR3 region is CSVLAGADTQYF. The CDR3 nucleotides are TGCAGCGTACTAGCGGGAGCCGATACGCAGTATTTT.

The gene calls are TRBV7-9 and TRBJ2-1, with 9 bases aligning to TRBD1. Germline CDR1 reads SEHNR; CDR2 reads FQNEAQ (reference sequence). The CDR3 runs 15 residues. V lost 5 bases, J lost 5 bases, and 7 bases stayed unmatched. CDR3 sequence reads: CASSRGQGLHNEQFF. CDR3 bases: TGTGCCAGCAGCCGGGGACAGGGCTTACACAATGAGCAGTTCTTC.

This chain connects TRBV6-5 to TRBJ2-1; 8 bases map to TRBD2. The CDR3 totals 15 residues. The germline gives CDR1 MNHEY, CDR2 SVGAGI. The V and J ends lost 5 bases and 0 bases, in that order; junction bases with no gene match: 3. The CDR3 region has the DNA TGTGCCAGCAGTACCAGCGGGAGCTCCTACAATGAGCAGTTCTTC. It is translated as CASSTSGSSYNEQFF.

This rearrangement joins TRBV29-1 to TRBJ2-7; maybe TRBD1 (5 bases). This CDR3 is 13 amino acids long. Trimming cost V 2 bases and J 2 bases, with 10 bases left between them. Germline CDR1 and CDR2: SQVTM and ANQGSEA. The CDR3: CSVEPSGTYEQYF. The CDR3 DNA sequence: TGCAGCGTTGAACCCTCAGGGACCTACGAGCAGTACTTC.

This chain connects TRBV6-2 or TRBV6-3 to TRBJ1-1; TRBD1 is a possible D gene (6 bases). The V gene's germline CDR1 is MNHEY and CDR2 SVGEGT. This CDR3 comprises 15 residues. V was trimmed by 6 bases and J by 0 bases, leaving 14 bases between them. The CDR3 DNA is TGTGCCAGCAGCCTCACAGGGATCATGAACACTGAAGCTTTCTTT. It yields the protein CASSLTGIMNTEAFF.

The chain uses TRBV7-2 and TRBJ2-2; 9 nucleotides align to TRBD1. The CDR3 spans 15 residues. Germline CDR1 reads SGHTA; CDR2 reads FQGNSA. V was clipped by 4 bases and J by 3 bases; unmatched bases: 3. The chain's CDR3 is CASSSQGADTGELFF. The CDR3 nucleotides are TGTGCCAGCAGCTCACAGGGGGCTGACACCGGGGAGCTGTTTTTT.

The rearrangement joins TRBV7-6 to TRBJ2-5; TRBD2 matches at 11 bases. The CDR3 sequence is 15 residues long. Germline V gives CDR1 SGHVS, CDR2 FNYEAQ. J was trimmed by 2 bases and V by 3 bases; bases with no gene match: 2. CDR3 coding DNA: TGTGCCAGCAGCTTGACTAGCGGGACACAAGAGACCCAGTACTTC. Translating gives CASSLTSGTQETQYF. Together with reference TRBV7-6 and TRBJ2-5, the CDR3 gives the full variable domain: GAGVSQSPRYKVTKRGQDVALRCDPISGHVSLYWYRQALGQGPEFLTYFNYEAQQDKSGLPNDRFSAERPEGSISTLTIQRTEQRDSAMYRCASSLTSGTQETQYFGPGTRLLVL.

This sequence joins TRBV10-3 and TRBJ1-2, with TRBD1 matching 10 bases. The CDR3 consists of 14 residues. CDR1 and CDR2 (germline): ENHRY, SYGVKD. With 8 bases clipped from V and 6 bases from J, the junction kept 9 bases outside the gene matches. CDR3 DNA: TGTGCCATCTCCCGGGACAGGGGAAACGATGGCTACACCTTC. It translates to CAISRDRGNDGYTF.

The CDR3 spells CASSGGLETQYF. The CDR3 region has the DNA TGTGCCAGCAGCGGGGGGCTGGAGACCCAGTACTTC. The genes are TRBV28 and TRBJ2-5; weak D call: TRBD2 (7 bases). Germline-derived CDR1 and CDR2 are MDHEN and SYDVKM. The CDR3 consists of 12 residues. The V end lost 6 bases, the J end lost 5 bases, and 10 bases lay between the germline ends.

CDR3: CASSPSGLVSSGELFF. In DNA form, the CDR3 reads TGTGCCAGCAGCCCCTCCGGACTAGTTTCGTCGGGGGAGCTGTTTTTT. The chain has TRBV4-2 and TRBJ2-2, with TRBD2 matching over 7 bases. V was pared by 4 bases and J by 8 bases, with 13 bases of the junction left unmatched. This CDR3 is built from 16 residues. The V gene's germline CDR1 is LGHNA and CDR2 YNFKEQ.

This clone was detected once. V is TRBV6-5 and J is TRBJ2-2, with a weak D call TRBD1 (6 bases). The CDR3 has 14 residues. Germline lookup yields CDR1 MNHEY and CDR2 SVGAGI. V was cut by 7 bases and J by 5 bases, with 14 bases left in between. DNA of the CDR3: TGTGCCAGCACCCACAGGGCGGTAACCGGGGAGCTGTTTTTT. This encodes CASTHRAVTGELFF.

As DNA, the CDR3 is TGTGCCAGCAGCCGGGACAGGGATGGGGAAAAACTGTTTTTT. Translated: CASSRDRDGEKLFF. This chain links TRBV21-1 with TRBJ1-4; the D segment call TRBD1 is taken from the table without a DNA check. TRBV21-1 is flagged as a pseudogene. This CDR3 comprises 14 residues.

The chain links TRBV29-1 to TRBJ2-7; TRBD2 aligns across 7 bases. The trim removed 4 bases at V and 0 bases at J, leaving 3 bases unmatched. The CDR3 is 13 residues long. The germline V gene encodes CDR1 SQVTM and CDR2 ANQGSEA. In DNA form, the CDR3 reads TGCAGCGTTGCCCCTAGCGGCTCCTACGAGCAGTACTTC. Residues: CSVAPSGSYEQYF.

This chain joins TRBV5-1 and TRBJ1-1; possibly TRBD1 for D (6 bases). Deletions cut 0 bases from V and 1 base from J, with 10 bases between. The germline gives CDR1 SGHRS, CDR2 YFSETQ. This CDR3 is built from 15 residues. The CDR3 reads CASSLVPTGNTEAFF. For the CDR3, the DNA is TGCGCCAGCAGCTTGGTCCCGACAGGGAACACTGAAGCTTTCTTT.

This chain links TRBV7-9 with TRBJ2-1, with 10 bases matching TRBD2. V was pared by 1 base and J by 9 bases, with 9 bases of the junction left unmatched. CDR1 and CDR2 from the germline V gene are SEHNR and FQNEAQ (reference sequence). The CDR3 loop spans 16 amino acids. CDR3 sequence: CASSLGGLAGAREQFF. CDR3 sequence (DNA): TGTGCCAGCAGCTTAGGGGGGCTAGCGGGAGCTCGTGAGCAGTTCTTC.

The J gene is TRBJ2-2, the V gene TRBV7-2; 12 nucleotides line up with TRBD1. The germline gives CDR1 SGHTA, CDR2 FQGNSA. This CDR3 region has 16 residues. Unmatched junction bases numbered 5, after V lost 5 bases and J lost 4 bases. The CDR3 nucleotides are TGTGCCAGCAGCACGGGACAGGGGGCTGTCACCGGGGAGCTGTTTTTT. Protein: CASSTGQGAVTGELFF.

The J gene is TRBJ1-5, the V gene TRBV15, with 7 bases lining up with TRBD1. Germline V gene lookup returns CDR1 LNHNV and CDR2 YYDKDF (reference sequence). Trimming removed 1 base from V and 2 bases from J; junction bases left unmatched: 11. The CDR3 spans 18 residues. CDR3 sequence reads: CATSRVRGFVLGNQPQHF. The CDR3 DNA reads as TGTGCCACCAGCAGAGTCAGGGGGTTTGTTCTAGGCAATCAGCCCCAGCATTTT.

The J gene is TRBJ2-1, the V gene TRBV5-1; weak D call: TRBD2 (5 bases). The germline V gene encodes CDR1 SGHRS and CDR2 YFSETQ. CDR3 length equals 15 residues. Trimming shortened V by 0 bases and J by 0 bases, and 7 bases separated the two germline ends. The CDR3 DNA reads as TGCGCCAGCAGCTTGGGTGGGAGCTCCTACAATGAGCAGTTCTTC. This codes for CASSLGGSSYNEQFF.

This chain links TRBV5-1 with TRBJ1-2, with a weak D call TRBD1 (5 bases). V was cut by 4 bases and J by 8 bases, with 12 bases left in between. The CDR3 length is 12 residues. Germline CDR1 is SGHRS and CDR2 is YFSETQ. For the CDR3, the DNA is TGCGCCAGCAGCGCAGGGTTTGGCGGCTACACCTTC. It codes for CASSAGFGGYTF. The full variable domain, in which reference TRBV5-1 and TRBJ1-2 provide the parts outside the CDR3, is KAGVTQTPRYLIKTRGQQVTLSCSPISGHRSVSWYQQTPGQGLQFLFEYFSETQRNKGNFPGRFSGRQFSNSRSEMNVSTLELGDSALYLCASSAGFGGYTFGSGTRLTVV.

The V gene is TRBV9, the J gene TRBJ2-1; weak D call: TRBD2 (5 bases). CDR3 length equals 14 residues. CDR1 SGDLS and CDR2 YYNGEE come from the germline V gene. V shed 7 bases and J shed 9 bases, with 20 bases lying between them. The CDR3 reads CASGLGIRGGEQFF. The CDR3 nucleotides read TGTGCCAGCGGACTTGGGATCCGCGGAGGTGAGCAGTTCTTC.